This T cell receptor (beta chain) was captured in a study of blood T cell repertoires in COVID-19. Study-level background: The study drew acute and convalescent COVID-19 samples from the United States, Italy and Spain. Sources were T cells, B-cell-depleted T cells, or PBMCs; the material itself was cDNA or gDNA.

Authors' data handling: Quantification of nucleated cells was approximated via reference gene primer amplification. Repertoires were generated with immunoSEQ multiplex PCR, while TCRdb's copy carries only in-frame clones and drops some. The V and J calls and clone size were taken over from that table, and D and trimming were inferred from the DNA. The sample lists about 260,000 clones, approximately 90% occurring once. There are 13 residues in the CDR3. The germline V gene encodes CDR1 SEHNR and CDR2 FQNEAQ (reference sequence). V shed 1 base and J shed 3 bases, with 7 bases lying between them. The chain links TRBV7-9 to TRBJ2-7; tentatively, D is TRBD1 (5 bases). The material sequenced was peripheral blood. The TCR originated in a man aged 55 to 70 who had recovered from COVID-19. CDR3 bases: TGTGCCAGCAGCTTAGGACAGAACTACGAGCAGTACTTC. The encoded protein is CASSLGQNYEQYF.